This entry lists 22 T cell receptor beta chains sequenced from one sample in a study of OX40 agonist ivuxolimab in advanced cancers. The protocol was immunoSEQ multiplex PCR, while the TCRdb copy is restricted to in-frame clones and leaves out a portion. The sample contains about 69,000 clones, 65% to 80% of which appear only once. Specimen: CD4+ or CD8+ T cells sorted from blood, collected in a trial of the OX40 agonist ivuxolimab. The receptors shown here come from an adult with an advanced solid tumor such as melanoma, head and neck, liver or kidney cancer.

Only one count was recorded for this clone. Other DNA variants within this sample encode the same CDR3. The gene calls are TRBV6-1 and TRBJ1-5; 8 positions match TRBD1. V was clipped by 6 bases and J by 0 bases; unmatched bases: 4. CDR3 size: 15 residues. Germline loops: CDR1 MNHNS, CDR2 SASEGT. The CDR3, as DNA: TGTGCCAGCAGCGGACAGGGAAATAGCAATCAGCCCCAGCATTTT. Protein product: CASSGQGNSNQPQHF.

The chain combines TRBV27 with TRBJ2-5, with 7 bases lining up with TRBD2. V gave up 6 bases and J gave up 5 bases; unmatched junction bases: 12. Germline V lookup: CDR1 MNHEY, CDR2 SMNVEV (reference sequence). This CDR3 has 15 amino acids. For the CDR3, the DNA is TGTGCCAGCAGCCCCCTCGCGACTAGCTTGGAGACCCAGTACTTC. Residues: CASSPLATSLETQYF.

This chain joins TRBV5-1 and TRBJ1-5; maybe TRBD1 (5 bases). Germline V lookup: CDR1 SGHRS, CDR2 YFSETQ. V shed 4 bases and J shed 2 bases, with 16 bases lying between them. The CDR3 extends over 16 amino acids. The CDR3 protein is CASSPTGGGGNQPQHF. Written as DNA, the CDR3 is TGCGCCAGCAGCCCAACCGGGGGTGGTGGCAATCAGCCCCAGCATTTT.

This rearrangement joins TRBV5-4 to TRBJ2-5; 11 nucleotides align to TRBD2. V dropped 4 bases and J dropped 2; count of bases not matched to a gene: 7. The CDR3 spans 16 residues. Germline CDR1 and CDR2: SGHNT and YYREEE (reference sequence). DNA of the CDR3: TGTGCCAGCAGCGTAGGGACTAGCGGAGGGCAAGAGACCCAGTACTTC. Translating it yields CASSVGTSGGQETQYF.

This chain links TRBV5-8 with TRBJ2-4, with D tentatively TRBD1 (5 bases). V was pared by 6 bases and J by 4 bases, with 11 bases between. The CDR3 has 13 residues. The germline gives CDR1 SGHTS, CDR2 YDEGEE. CDR3 DNA: TGTGCCAGCACCATGGGGCCGAAAAACATTCAGTACTTC. Amino acids: CASTMGPKNIQYF.

The V gene is TRBV27, the J gene TRBJ1-4; TRBD1 agrees at 9 bases. The germline CDR1 and CDR2 sequences are MNHEY and SMNVEV (reference sequence). The CDR3 is 16 residues long. V shed 6 bases, J shed 5 bases, and the junction held 10 bases outside the gene matches. The CDR3 region has the DNA TGTGCCAGCAGCCCCGGACAGGGGAGTCGGAATGAAAAACTGTTTTTT. Amino acid sequence: CASSPGQGSRNEKLFF.

The rearrangement uses TRBV10-3 and TRBJ2-7; 8 nucleotides match TRBD2. CDR1 and CDR2 (germline): ENHRY, SYGVKD. The V segment lost 10 bases and the J segment 4 bases; nucleotides outside the gene matches: 6. The CDR3 has 12 residues. CDR3 sequence: CATGREKYEQYF. The CDR3 bases are TGTGCCACCGGGAGGGAGAAGTACGAGCAGTACTTC.

The rearrangement joins TRBV7-9 to TRBJ2-7, with TRBD2 matching over 7 bases. The germline gives CDR1 SEHNR, CDR2 FQNEAQ (reference sequence). The CDR3 runs 14 residues. The junction had 3 bases not matched to a gene; V was cut back by 0 bases and J by 4 bases. The CDR3 region has the DNA TGTGCCAGCAGCTTAGCGGGAGGGATATACGAGCAGTACTTC. Translating it yields CASSLAGGIYEQYF.

This chain links TRBV7-9 with TRBJ2-3, with 7 bases aligning to TRBD2. CDR3 length equals 18 residues. Germline V gives CDR1 SEHNR, CDR2 FQNEAQ (reference sequence). With V trimmed by 5 bases and J by 0 bases, 14 bases remained unmatched. DNA for the CDR3: TGTGCCAGCAGCACACCTAGCGGATCTTTTGGGAGCACAGATACGCAGTATTTT. This gives the protein CASSTPSGSFGSTDTQYF.

The V call is TRBV4-1, the J call TRBJ1-2, with D possibly TRBD1 on 5 matching bases. V shed 3 bases and J shed 0 bases, with 11 bases lying between them. In germline, CDR1 is MGHRA, CDR2 YSYEKL. This CDR3 is built from 15 residues. This CDR3 reads CASSHAGAANYGYTF. The DNA for the CDR3 is TGCGCCAGCAGCCATGCTGGGGCTGCTAACTATGGCTACACCTTC.

V is TRBV18 and J is TRBJ1-3; D is perhaps TRBD1 (6 bases). There are 16 residues in the CDR3. Germline values: CDR1 KGHSH, CDR2 LQKENI. V lost 0 bases and J 2 bases, leaving 11 bases between the germline ends. The CDR3 DNA reads as TGTGCCAGCTCACCACCGTCGGGGGGCGCTGGAAACACCATATATTTT. Protein sequence: CASSPPSGGAGNTIYF.

Points on this clone: This CDR3 is also generated by other DNA sequences in the sample. The chain recombines TRBV7-9 with TRBJ1-2; 9 bases fit TRBD1. Trimming cost V 1 base and J 0 bases; bases outside gene matches: 0. CDR1 and CDR2 (germline): SEHNR, FQNEAQ (reference sequence). This CDR3 has 15 residues. The CDR3 loop is CASSLGTGANYGYTF. CDR3 nucleotides: TGTGCCAGCAGCTTAGGGACAGGGGCTAACTATGGCTACACCTTC.

Concerning this clone: This specimen includes other DNA sequences encoding the same CDR3. The chain uses TRBV6-1 and TRBJ1-2, with a weak D call TRBD1 (5 bases). Looked up from germline, CDR1 is MNHNS and CDR2 is SASEGT. V shed 2 bases and J shed 4 bases, with 11 bases lying between them. The CDR3 contains 14 residues. The CDR3 DNA reads as TGTGCCAGCAGTGAACGGGGAGGGACCTATGGCTACACCTTC. Translation: CASSERGGTYGYTF.

The chain carries TRBV9 and TRBJ1-5; D is undetermined. CDR3 size: 14 residues. The germline CDR1 and CDR2 sequences are SGDLS and YYNGEE. Trimming took off 3 bases at V and 1 base at J, with 8 bases between the two ends. The chain's CDR3 is CASSETGSNQPQHF. CDR3 coding DNA: TGTGCCAGCAGCGAGACTGGAAGCAATCAGCCCCAGCATTTT.

The V call is TRBV5-1, the J call TRBJ2-1; D is unresolved. The CDR3 contains 16 residues. Germline V gives CDR1 SGHRS, CDR2 YFSETQ. Between the trimmed V and J ends, which lost 3 bases and 6 bases, there was a span of 19 bases. The CDR3 sequence: CASSSEPDRQSNEQFF. The CDR3 region has the DNA TGCGCCAGCAGCTCAGAGCCGGACCGCCAGTCCAATGAGCAGTTCTTC.

This rearrangement joins TRBV19 to TRBJ2-1; the match to TRBD1 covers 7 bases. The CDR3 sequence is 15 residues long. Germline assignment: CDR1 LNHDA and CDR2 SQIVND (reference sequence). V dropped 6 bases and J dropped 6; count of bases not matched to a gene: 11. DNA of the CDR3: TGTGCCAGTAGACTGGGACAGTCAATCACCAATGAGCAGTTCTTC. Its translation is CASRLGQSITNEQFF.

The rearrangement uses TRBV9 and TRBJ2-3; 10 bases agree with TRBD2. Germline V gene sequence: CDR1 SGDLS, CDR2 YYNGEE. V lost 3 bases and J lost 1; bases outside the gene matches: 5. The CDR3 runs 16 residues. The CDR3 here is CASSALAGVGTDTQYF. The CDR3 region has the DNA TGTGCCAGCAGCGCCCTAGCGGGGGTTGGCACAGATACGCAGTATTTT.

This rearrangement joins TRBV5-5 to TRBJ2-1; 9 nucleotides align to TRBD1. The CDR3 has 15 residues. The ends lost 0 bases at V and 9 bases at J; junction bases unmatched: 7. Germline V gene data show CDR1 as SGHKS and CDR2 as YYEKEE (reference sequence). The DNA for the CDR3 is TGTGCCAGCAGCTTGGGCGGGACAGGGTTTAGTGAGCAGTTCTTC. It is translated as CASSLGGTGFSEQFF.

The chain employs TRBV19 and TRBJ1-5; maybe TRBD1 (5 bases). V was shortened by 9 bases and J by 3 bases, with 12 bases between the two germline ends. The CDR3 covers 13 residues. CDR1 and CDR2 (germline): LNHDA, SQIVND (reference sequence). The CDR3 DNA reads TGTGCCAGCGGCGACAGAAACAATCAGCCCCAGCATTTT. This translates into CASGDRNNQPQHF.

This chain connects TRBV4-1 to TRBJ2-6, with D possibly matching TRBD2 (6 bases). Looked up from germline, CDR1 is MGHRA and CDR2 is YSYEKL. The CDR3 contains 18 residues. Deletions cut 1 base from V and 3 bases from J, with 16 bases between. This chain's CDR3 is CASSQGGGSGLGANVLTF. CDR3 coding DNA: TGCGCCAGCAGCCAAGGAGGAGGGTCTGGACTTGGGGCCAACGTCCTGACTTTC.

V usage is TRBV19 and J usage is TRBJ2-3, with 8 bases matching TRBD1. Germline V gene data show CDR1 as LNHDA and CDR2 as SQIVND (reference sequence). V was clipped by 4 bases and J by 0 bases; unmatched bases: 3. The CDR3 length is 15 residues. This CDR3 reads CASSSGTGSTDTQYF. The CDR3, as DNA: TGTGCCAGTAGTAGCGGGACAGGAAGCACAGATACGCAGTATTTT.

In this sample, this clone turned up a few times. This chain uses TRBV5-1 with TRBJ2-5, with D possibly matching TRBD1 (5 bases). In germline, CDR1 is SGHRS, CDR2 YFSETQ. V was cut by 1 base and J by 3 bases, with 10 bases left in between. This CDR3 is built from 14 residues. The CDR3 spells CASSLQGVEETQYF. In DNA form, the CDR3 reads TGCGCCAGCAGCTTGCAGGGCGTTGAAGAGACCCAGTACTTC.